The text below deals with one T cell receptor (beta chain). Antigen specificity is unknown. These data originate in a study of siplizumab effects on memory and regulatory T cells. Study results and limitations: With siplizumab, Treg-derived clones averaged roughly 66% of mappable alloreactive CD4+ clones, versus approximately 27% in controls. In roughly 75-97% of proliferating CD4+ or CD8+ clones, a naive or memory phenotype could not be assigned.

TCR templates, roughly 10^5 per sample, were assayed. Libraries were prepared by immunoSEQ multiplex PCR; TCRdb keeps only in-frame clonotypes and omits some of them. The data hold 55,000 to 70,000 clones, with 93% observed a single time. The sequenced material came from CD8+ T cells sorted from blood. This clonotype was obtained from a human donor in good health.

CDR3 in amino acids: CAWSKGVSNQPQHF. The DNA of the CDR3 is TGTGCCTGGAGCAAAGGGGTAAGCAATCAGCCCCAGCATTTT. J is TRBJ1-5 and V is TRBV30; D may be TRBD1 (5 bases). The ends were cut back, 3 bases at V and 1 base at J, with 10 bases in the middle. This CDR3 is 14 amino acids long. The germline V gene has CDR1 GTSNPN and CDR2 SVGIG (reference sequence).